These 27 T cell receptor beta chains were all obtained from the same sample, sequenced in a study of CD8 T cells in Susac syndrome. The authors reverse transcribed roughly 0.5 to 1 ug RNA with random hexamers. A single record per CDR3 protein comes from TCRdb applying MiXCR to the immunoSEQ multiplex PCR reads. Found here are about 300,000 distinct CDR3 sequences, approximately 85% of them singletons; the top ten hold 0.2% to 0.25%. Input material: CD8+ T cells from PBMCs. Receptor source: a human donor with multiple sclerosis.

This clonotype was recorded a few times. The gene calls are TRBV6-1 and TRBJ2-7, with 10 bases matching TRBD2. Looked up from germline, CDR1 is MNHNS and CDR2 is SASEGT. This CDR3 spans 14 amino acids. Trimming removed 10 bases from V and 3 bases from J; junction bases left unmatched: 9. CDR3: CAISPGTSVYEQYF. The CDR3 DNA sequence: TGTGCCATTTCCCCCGGGACTAGCGTCTACGAGCAGTACTTC.

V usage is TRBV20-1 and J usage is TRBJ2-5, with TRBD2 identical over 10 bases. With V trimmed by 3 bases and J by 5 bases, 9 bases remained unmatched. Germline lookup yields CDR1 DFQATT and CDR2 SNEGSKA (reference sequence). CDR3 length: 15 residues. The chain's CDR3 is CSASFPSGRIETQYF. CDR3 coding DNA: TGCAGTGCTAGCTTCCCTAGCGGGAGAATCGAGACCCAGTACTTC.

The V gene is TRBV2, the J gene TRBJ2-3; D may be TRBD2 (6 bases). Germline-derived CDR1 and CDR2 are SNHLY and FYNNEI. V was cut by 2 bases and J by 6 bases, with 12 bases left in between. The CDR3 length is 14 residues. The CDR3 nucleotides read TGTGCCAGCAGTGAATATGGGGCGGGGGATACGCAGTATTTT. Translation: CASSEYGAGDTQYF.

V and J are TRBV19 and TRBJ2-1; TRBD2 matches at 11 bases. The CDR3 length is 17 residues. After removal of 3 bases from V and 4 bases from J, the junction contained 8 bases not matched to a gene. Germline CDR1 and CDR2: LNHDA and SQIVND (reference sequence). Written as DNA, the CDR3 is TGTGCCAGTAGTATGTCCCTAACTAGCGGGAGTTACAATGAGCAGTTCTTC. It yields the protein CASSMSLTSGSYNEQFF.

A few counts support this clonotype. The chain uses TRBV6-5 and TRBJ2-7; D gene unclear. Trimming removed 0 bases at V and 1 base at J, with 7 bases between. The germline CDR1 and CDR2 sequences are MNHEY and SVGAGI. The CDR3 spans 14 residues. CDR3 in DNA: TGTGCCAGCAGTTACTCGACACGGTCCTACGAGCAGTACTTC. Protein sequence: CASSYSTRSYEQYF.

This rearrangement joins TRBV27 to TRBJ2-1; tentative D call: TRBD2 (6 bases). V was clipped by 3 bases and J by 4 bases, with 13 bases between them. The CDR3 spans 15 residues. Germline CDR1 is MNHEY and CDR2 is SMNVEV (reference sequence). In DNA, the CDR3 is TGTGCCAGCAGTTTCGGGGACTGGGAATACAATGAGCAGTTCTTC. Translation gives CASSFGDWEYNEQFF.

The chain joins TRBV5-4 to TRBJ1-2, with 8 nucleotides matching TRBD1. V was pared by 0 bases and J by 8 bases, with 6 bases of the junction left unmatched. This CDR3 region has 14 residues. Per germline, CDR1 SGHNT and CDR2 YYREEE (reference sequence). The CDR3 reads CASSLVRGLGGYTF. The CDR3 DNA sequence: TGTGCCAGCAGCTTGGTCAGGGGGCTAGGGGGCTACACCTTC.

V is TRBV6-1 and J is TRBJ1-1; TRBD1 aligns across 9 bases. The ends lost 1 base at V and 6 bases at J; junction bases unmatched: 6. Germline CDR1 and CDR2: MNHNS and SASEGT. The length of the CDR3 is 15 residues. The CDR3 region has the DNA TGTGCCAGCAGTGAAGTCCCGGGACAGGGTCCTGAAGCTTTCTTT. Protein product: CASSEVPGQGPEAFF.

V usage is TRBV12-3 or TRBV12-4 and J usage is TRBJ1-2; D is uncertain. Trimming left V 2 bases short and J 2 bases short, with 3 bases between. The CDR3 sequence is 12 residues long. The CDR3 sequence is CASSLWNYGYTF. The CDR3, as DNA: TGTGCCAGCAGTTTATGGAACTATGGCTACACCTTC.

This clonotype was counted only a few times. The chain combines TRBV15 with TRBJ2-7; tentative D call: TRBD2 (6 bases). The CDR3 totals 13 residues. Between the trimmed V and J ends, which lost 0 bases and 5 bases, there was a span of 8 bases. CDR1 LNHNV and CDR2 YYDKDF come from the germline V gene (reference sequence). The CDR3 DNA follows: TGTGCCACCAGCAGAGAGTGGAGGGACGAGCAGTACTTC. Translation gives CATSREWRDEQYF.

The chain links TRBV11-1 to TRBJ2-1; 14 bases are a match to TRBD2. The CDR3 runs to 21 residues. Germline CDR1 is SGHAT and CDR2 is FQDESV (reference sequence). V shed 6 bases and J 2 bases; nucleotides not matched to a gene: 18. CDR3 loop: CASSPGRGLAGVQVAYNEQFF. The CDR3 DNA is TGTGCCAGCAGTCCGGGACGGGGACTAGCGGGAGTCCAAGTTGCCTACAATGAGCAGTTCTTC.

For the CDR3, the DNA is TGTGCCAGTAGTATTGCTAGCGGGGTATACAATGAGCAGTTCTTC. The encoded protein is CASSIASGVYNEQFF. The chain has TRBV19 and TRBJ2-1, with TRBD2 matching over 9 bases. The germline V gene encodes CDR1 LNHDA and CDR2 SQIVND (reference sequence). The CDR3 has 15 residues. The V segment lost 3 bases and the J segment 4 bases; nucleotides outside the gene matches: 4.

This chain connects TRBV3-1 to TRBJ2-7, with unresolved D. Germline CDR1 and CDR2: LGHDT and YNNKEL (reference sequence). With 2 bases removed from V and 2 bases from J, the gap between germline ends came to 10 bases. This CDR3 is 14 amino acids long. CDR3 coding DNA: TGTGCCAGCAGCCAACTGATAATACCCTACGAGCAGTACTTC. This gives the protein CASSQLIIPYEQYF.

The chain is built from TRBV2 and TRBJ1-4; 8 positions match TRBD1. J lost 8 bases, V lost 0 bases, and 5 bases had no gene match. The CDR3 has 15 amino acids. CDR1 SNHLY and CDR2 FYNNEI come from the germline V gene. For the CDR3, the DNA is TGTGCCAGCAGTGAAGCTCAGGGGGCAGGGGAAAAACTGTTTTTT. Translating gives CASSEAQGAGEKLFF.

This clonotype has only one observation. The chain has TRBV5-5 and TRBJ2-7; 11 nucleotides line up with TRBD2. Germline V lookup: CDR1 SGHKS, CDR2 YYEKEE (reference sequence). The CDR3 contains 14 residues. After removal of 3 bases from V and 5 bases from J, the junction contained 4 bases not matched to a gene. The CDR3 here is CASSWGLAVDEQYF. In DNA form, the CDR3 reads TGTGCCAGCAGCTGGGGACTAGCGGTGGACGAGCAGTACTTC. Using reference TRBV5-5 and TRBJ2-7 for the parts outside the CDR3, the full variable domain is DAGVTQSPTHLIKTRGQQVTLRCSPISGHKSVSWYQQVLGQGPQFIFQYYEKEERGRGNFPDRFSARQFPNYSSELNVNALLLGDSALYLCASSWGLAVDEQYFGPGTRLTVT.

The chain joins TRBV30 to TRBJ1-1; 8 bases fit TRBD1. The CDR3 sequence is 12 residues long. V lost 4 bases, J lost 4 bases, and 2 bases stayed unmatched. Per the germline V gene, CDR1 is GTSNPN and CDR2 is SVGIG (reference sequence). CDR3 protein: CAWTGGTTEAFF. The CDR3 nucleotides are TGTGCCTGGACAGGGGGCACCACTGAAGCTTTCTTT.

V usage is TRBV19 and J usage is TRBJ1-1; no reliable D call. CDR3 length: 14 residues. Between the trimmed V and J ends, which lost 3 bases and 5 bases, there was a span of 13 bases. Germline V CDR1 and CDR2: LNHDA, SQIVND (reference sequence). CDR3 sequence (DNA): TGTGCCAGTAGTATTGGAGCGGGGAAAACTGAAGCTTTCTTT. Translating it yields CASSIGAGKTEAFF. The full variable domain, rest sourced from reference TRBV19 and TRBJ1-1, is DGGITQSPKYLFRKEGQNVTLSCEQNLNHDAMYWYRQDPGQGLRLIYYSQIVNDFQKGDIAEGYSVSREKKESFPLTVTSAQKNPTAFYLCASSIGAGKTEAFFGQGTRLTVV.

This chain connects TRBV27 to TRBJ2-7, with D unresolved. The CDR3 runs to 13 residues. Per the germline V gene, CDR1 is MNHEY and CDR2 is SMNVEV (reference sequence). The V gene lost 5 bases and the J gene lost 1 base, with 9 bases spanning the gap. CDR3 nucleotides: TGTGCCAGCAGTCCAGCTATGTCCTACGAGCAGTACTTC. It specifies CASSPAMSYEQYF.

CDR3 in DNA: TGTGCCAGCAGAAAAACCAAAGGCTACGAGCAGTACTTC. It is translated as CASRKTKGYEQYF. The chain recombines TRBV12-3 or TRBV12-4 with TRBJ2-7; no reliable D call. This CDR3 is built from 13 residues. Trimming removed 6 bases from V and 3 bases from J, with 12 bases in between.

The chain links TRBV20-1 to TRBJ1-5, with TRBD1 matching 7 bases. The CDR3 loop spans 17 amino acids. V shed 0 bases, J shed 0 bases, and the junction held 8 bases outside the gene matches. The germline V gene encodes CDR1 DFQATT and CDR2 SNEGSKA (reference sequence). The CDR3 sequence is CSARDIGTERSNQPQHF. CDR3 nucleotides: TGCAGTGCTAGAGATATTGGGACAGAACGTAGCAATCAGCCCCAGCATTTT.

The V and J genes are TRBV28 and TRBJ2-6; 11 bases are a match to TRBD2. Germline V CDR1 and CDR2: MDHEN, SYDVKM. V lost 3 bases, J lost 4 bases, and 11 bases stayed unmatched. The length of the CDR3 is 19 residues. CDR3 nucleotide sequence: TGTGCCAGCAGTTTTCGGGACTTAGCGGGAGGGACCGGGGCCAACGTCCTGACTTTC. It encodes CASSFRDLAGGTGANVLTF.

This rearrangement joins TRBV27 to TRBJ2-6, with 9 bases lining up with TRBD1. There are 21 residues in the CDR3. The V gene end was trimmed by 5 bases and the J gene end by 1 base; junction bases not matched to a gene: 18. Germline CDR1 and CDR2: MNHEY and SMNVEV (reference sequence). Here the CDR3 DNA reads TGTGCCAGCAGTACCCTCGGGACAGGGTACATCTCACCTTCTGGGGCCAACGTCCTGACTTTC. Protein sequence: CASSTLGTGYISPSGANVLTF.

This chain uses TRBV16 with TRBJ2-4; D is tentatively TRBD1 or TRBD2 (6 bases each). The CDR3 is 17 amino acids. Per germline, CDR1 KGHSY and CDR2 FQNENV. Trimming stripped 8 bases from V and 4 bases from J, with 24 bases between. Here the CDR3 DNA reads TGTGCCAGCGGCCCCGAACAGGGAGGCGGACTAAAAAACATTCAGTACTTC. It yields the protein CASGPEQGGGLKNIQYF.

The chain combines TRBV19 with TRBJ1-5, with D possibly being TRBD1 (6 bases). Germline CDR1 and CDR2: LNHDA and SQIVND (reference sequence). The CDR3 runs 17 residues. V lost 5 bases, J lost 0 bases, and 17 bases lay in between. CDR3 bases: TGTGCCAGTAGTCCCTGGACAGATCCTTATAGCAATCAGCCCCAGCATTTT. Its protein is CASSPWTDPYSNQPQHF.

The CDR3 bases are TGTGCCAGCAGCTGGTCCGCAGGGAACCCTACCCCCCAAGAGACCCAGTACTTC. It codes for CASSWSAGNPTPQETQYF. The chain employs TRBV6-2 or TRBV6-3 and TRBJ2-5; D might be TRBD1 (5 bases). The CDR3 is 18 residues long. Per germline, CDR1 MNHEY and CDR2 SVGEGT. V was trimmed by 6 bases and J by 1 base, leaving 24 bases between them.

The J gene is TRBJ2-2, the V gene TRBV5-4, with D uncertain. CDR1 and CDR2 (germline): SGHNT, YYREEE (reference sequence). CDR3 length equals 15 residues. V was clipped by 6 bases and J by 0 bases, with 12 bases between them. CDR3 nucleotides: TGTGCCAGCACCCCGACGAGCGCGAACACCGGGGAGCTGTTTTTT. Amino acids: CASTPTSANTGELFF.

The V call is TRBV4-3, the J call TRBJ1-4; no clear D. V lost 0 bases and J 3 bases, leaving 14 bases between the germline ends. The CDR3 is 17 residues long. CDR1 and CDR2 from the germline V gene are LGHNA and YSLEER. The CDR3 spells CASSQDQAGWANEKLFF. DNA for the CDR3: TGCGCCAGCAGCCAAGATCAAGCGGGTTGGGCTAATGAAAAACTGTTTTTT.